Shown below are 14 T cell receptor beta chains from a single sample sequenced in a study of blood T cell repertoires in COVID-19. The method was immunoSEQ multiplex PCR; TCRdb's version includes in-frame clones alone and lacks a portion of them. Altogether approximately 210,000 clones are present, approximately 80% being singletons, with the ten largest covering 3.5% to 4.5%. Sequenced input: PBMCs or T cells enriched from blood (not recorded which). The receptors originated from a man aged 30 to 45 with acute COVID-19.

V is TRBV6-5 and J is TRBJ1-4, with a tentative D call TRBD1 (5 bases). Germline loops: CDR1 MNHEY, CDR2 SVGAGI. There are 13 residues in the CDR3. The DNA of the CDR3 is TGTGCAGTTCGCGGGACGAGAAATGAAAAACTGTTTTTT. This gives the protein CAVRGTRNEKLFF.

The V gene is TRBV10-1, the J gene TRBJ1-1; D call uncertain. The V and J ends lost 0 bases and 1 base respectively, with 12 bases between them. The CDR3 loop spans 16 amino acids. Germline lookup yields CDR1 WNHNN and CDR2 SYGVQD (reference sequence). The CDR3 protein is CASSESIGGRNTEAFF. The CDR3 DNA is TGCGCCAGCAGTGAGTCGATCGGCGGTCGGAACACTGAAGCTTTCTTT.

V is TRBV5-4 and J is TRBJ2-1, with D maybe TRBD1 (6 bases). The germline V gene encodes CDR1 SGHNT and CDR2 YYREEE (reference sequence). Deletions cut 4 bases from V and 8 bases from J, with 22 bases between. This CDR3 spans 16 amino acids. The CDR3 here is CASSTTYRAPGHEQFF. CDR3 nucleotide sequence: TGTGCCAGCAGCACAACCTACAGGGCGCCAGGGCATGAGCAGTTCTTC.

The V gene is TRBV6-4, the J gene TRBJ1-5; TRBD1 matches at 10 bases. The CDR3 consists of 17 residues. V shed 7 bases, J shed 7 bases, and the junction held 16 bases outside the gene matches. CDR1 and CDR2 from the germline V gene are MRHNA and SNTAGT. In DNA form, the CDR3 reads TGTGCCAGCAATTCTGGGGGACAGGGGCGGAAGCGGCAGCCCCAGCATTTT. As protein: CASNSGGQGRKRQPQHF.

This chain joins TRBV13 and TRBJ2-3; D possibly corresponds to TRBD2 (6 bases). This CDR3 spans 13 amino acids. V was pared by 6 bases and J by 1 base, with 8 bases between. Germline CDR1 reads PRHDT; CDR2 reads FYEKMQ (reference sequence). DNA for the CDR3: TGTGCCAGCAGACCGGGGGGCACAGATACGCAGTATTTT. Protein sequence: CASRPGGTDTQYF.

This rearrangement joins TRBV28 to TRBJ1-3, with D tentatively TRBD1 (5 bases). The V and J ends lost 9 bases and 0 bases respectively, with 15 bases between them. The CDR3 sequence is 15 residues long. CDR1 is MDHEN and CDR2 is SYDVKM in the germline V gene. The CDR3 sequence is CASGGGMISGNTIYF. The CDR3 DNA is TGTGCCAGTGGGGGGGGAATGATCTCTGGAAACACCATATATTTT.

Regarding this clone: Other DNA sequences in the same sample also yield this CDR3. The chain joins TRBV9 to TRBJ1-2, with TRBD1 matching over 8 bases. The CDR3 runs to 14 residues. The ends lost 4 bases at V and 4 bases at J; junction bases unmatched: 6. CDR1 is SGDLS and CDR2 is YYNGEE in the germline V gene. CDR3 nucleotide sequence: TGTGCCAGCAGCCCCGGACAGGGCAGCTATGGCTACACCTTC. Its protein is CASSPGQGSYGYTF.

This clone has just one count. The chain joins TRBV9 to TRBJ1-1; D call uncertain. Germline CDR1 is SGDLS and CDR2 is YYNGEE. The CDR3 is 14 amino acids. The V gene lost 1 base and the J gene lost 4 bases, with 11 bases spanning the gap. The CDR3 bases are TGTGCCAGCAGCGTATGGAGCGAAGGCACTGAAGCTTTCTTT. Encoded protein: CASSVWSEGTEAFF.

This chain links TRBV18 with TRBJ2-7; 8 nucleotides line up with TRBD1. The CDR3 consists of 14 residues. The germline CDR1 and CDR2 sequences are KGHSH and LQKENI. Trimming took 2 bases from V and 4 from J; bases not matched to a gene: 4. DNA for the CDR3: TGTGCCAGCTCACCAGGGCAGGGGGCTTACGAGCAGTACTTC. It specifies CASSPGQGAYEQYF.

This chain connects TRBV5-1 to TRBJ2-5; 7 bases map to TRBD2. V was clipped by 6 bases and J by 4 bases; unmatched bases: 15. Germline V gene lookup returns CDR1 SGHRS and CDR2 YFSETQ. The CDR3 totals 16 residues. In nucleotides, the CDR3 is TGCGCCAGCACCCCCCTCGAAGCGGGGCAGGGAGAGACCCAGTACTTC. It translates to CASTPLEAGQGETQYF.

This sequence joins TRBV24-1 and TRBJ1-5; weak D call: TRBD1 (6 bases). Germline-derived CDR1 and CDR2 are KGHDR and SFDVKD. The CDR3 sequence is 16 residues long. The V gene lost 3 bases and the J gene lost 3 bases, with 14 bases spanning the gap. In DNA form, the CDR3 reads TGTGCCACCAGTGATCAAGCCAGGGGAGACAATCAGCCCCAGCATTTT. It is translated as CATSDQARGDNQPQHF.

The chain carries TRBV3-1 (or the pseudogene TRBV3-2) and TRBJ2-2; no clear D gene. V was cut by 1 base and J by 5 bases, with 5 bases left in between. CDR1 LGHDT and CDR2 YNNKEL come from the germline V gene (reference sequence). The CDR3 sequence is 13 residues long. CDR3: CASSQVPTGELFF. CDR3 in DNA: TGTGCCAGCAGCCAAGTCCCTACCGGGGAGCTGTTTTTT.

This clone was recorded only once. J is TRBJ2-7 and V is TRBV7-2; 7 bases are a match to TRBD2. Trimming removed 2 bases from V and 4 bases from J; junction bases left unmatched: 5. CDR1 and CDR2 from the germline V gene are SGHTA and FQGNSA. There are 14 residues in the CDR3. The CDR3 bases are TGTGCCAGCAGCTTAAGGGGAGGGCGTTACGAGCAGTACTTC. Protein sequence: CASSLRGGRYEQYF.

The chain links TRBV5-4 to TRBJ2-1, with 7 bases identical to TRBD1. Trimming at V came to 0 bases and at J to 7 bases, leaving 10 bases not matched to a gene. Germline V gene lookup returns CDR1 SGHNT and CDR2 YYREEE (reference sequence). This CDR3 has 16 amino acids. The CDR3 nucleotides read TGTGCCAGCAGCTTGGCTCCGGGACAGTACAGGAATGAGCAGTTCTTC. Translated: CASSLAPGQYRNEQFF.